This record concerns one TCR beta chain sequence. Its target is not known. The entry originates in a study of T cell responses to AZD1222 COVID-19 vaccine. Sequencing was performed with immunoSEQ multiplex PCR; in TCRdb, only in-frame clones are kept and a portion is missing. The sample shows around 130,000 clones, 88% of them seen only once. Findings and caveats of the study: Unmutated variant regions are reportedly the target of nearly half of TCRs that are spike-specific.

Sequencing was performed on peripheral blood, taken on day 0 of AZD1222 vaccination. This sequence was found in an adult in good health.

The CDR3 here is CATSDLGGGEDGYTF. CDR3 coding DNA: TGTGCCACCAGTGATTTAGGGGGAGGCGAAGATGGCTACACCTTC. This chain links TRBV24-1 with TRBJ1-2; TRBD1 might be the D (6 bases). The CDR3 consists of 15 residues. Looked up from germline, CDR1 is KGHDR and CDR2 is SFDVKD. Trimming removed 1 base from V and 6 bases from J, with 14 bases in between.